A selection of T cell receptor beta chains follows, all from one sample in a study of CD8 T cells in ankylosing spondylitis. TCRdb independently ran MiXCR on the 5' RACE reads; one entry per CDR3 protein. The sample has about 460,000 distinct CDR3 sequences; about 5% are singletons. Sample: blood, either unsorted or a sorted T cell fraction (not recorded which). Source of these receptors: a male donor with ankylosing spondylitis. Both conserved end residues are part of each CDR3. Each record gives: V gene, CDR3 length, J gene, CDR3 protein.

>TRBV20-1|19|TRBJ1-5
CSASNWAGERGSAYQPQHF
>TRBV4-3|17|TRBJ2-6
CASSQDRAGSGANVLTF
>TRBV4-2|15|TRBJ1-1
CASSQPQGGNTEAFF
>TRBV11-2|14|TRBJ2-3
CASSLGTDGDTQYF
>TRBV7-9|13|TRBJ1-2
CASSPAGTYGYTF
>TRBV7-9|14|TRBJ2-1
CASIPLSSYNEQFF
>TRBV20-1|11|TRBJ1-2
CSARQKEGYTF
>TRBV6-2/TRBV6-3|14|TRBJ1-5
CASSLSPGDQPQHF
>TRBV7-9|16|TRBJ2-2
CASSRSRDRVTGELFF
>TRBV2|12|TRBJ2-3
CASTRDTDTQYF
>TRBV4-3|15|TRBJ1-2
CASSQDGRGVYGYTF
>TRBV29-1|12|TRBJ2-1
CSVENSGSEQFF
>TRBV5-4|14|TRBJ2-5
CASSSGQIQETQYF
>TRBV7-9|16|TRBJ2-4
CASSSSGGKGRNIQYF
>TRBV29-1|14|TRBJ2-3
CSVAKGEGTDTQYF
>TRBV7-9|14|TRBJ2-1
CASSGHLLSNEQFF
>TRBV19|14|TRBJ2-3
CASSIGQVTDTQYF
>TRBV7-9|13|TRBJ2-7
CASSSARGLEQYF
>TRBV20-1|13|TRBJ2-5
CSALMDRGETQYF
>TRBV9|15|TRBJ1-2
CASSVGHRANYGYTF
>TRBV20-1|12|TRBJ2-3
CSAPMTPDTQYF
>TRBV28|13|TRBJ1-2
CASSPGQTYGYTF
>TRBV12-3/TRBV12-4|15|TRBJ2-7
CASSLNTVGEMEQYF
>TRBV12-3/TRBV12-4|13|TRBJ2-1
CASSLSTWDEQFF
>TRBV3-1|11|TRBJ1-1
CASSSRQEAFF
>TRBV7-3|14|TRBJ2-3
CASRPGGGTDTQYF
>TRBV28|14|TRBJ2-3
CASSSPGDTDTQYF
>TRBV6-1|14|TRBJ2-5
CASRIQGAQETQYF
>TRBV5-6|17|TRBJ1-4
CASSLEQGTLTNEKLFF
>TRBV7-9|15|TRBJ2-4
CASTLLTSGGNIQYF
>TRBV29-1|13|TRBJ2-7
CSVGQLNSYEQYF
>TRBV4-3|16|TRBJ2-7
CASSGPGQDIPYEQYF